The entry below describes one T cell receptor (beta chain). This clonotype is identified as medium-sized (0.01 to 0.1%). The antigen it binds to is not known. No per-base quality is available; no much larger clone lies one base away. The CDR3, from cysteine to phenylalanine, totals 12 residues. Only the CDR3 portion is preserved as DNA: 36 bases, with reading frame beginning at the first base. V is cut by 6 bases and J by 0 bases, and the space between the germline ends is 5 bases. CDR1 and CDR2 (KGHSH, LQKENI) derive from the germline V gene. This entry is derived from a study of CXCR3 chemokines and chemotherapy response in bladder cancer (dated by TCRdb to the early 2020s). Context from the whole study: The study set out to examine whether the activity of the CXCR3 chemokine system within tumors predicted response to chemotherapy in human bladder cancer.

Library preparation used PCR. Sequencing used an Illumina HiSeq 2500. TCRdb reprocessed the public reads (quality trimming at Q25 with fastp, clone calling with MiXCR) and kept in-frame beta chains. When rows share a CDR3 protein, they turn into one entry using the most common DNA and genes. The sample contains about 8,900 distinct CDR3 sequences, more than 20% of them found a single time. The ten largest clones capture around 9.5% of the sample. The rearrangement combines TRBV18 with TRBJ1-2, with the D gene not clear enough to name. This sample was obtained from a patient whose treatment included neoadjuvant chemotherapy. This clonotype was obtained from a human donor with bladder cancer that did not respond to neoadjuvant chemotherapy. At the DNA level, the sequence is TGTGCCAGCTCCGGGGCTAACTATGGCTACACCTTC. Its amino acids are CASSGANYGYTF.